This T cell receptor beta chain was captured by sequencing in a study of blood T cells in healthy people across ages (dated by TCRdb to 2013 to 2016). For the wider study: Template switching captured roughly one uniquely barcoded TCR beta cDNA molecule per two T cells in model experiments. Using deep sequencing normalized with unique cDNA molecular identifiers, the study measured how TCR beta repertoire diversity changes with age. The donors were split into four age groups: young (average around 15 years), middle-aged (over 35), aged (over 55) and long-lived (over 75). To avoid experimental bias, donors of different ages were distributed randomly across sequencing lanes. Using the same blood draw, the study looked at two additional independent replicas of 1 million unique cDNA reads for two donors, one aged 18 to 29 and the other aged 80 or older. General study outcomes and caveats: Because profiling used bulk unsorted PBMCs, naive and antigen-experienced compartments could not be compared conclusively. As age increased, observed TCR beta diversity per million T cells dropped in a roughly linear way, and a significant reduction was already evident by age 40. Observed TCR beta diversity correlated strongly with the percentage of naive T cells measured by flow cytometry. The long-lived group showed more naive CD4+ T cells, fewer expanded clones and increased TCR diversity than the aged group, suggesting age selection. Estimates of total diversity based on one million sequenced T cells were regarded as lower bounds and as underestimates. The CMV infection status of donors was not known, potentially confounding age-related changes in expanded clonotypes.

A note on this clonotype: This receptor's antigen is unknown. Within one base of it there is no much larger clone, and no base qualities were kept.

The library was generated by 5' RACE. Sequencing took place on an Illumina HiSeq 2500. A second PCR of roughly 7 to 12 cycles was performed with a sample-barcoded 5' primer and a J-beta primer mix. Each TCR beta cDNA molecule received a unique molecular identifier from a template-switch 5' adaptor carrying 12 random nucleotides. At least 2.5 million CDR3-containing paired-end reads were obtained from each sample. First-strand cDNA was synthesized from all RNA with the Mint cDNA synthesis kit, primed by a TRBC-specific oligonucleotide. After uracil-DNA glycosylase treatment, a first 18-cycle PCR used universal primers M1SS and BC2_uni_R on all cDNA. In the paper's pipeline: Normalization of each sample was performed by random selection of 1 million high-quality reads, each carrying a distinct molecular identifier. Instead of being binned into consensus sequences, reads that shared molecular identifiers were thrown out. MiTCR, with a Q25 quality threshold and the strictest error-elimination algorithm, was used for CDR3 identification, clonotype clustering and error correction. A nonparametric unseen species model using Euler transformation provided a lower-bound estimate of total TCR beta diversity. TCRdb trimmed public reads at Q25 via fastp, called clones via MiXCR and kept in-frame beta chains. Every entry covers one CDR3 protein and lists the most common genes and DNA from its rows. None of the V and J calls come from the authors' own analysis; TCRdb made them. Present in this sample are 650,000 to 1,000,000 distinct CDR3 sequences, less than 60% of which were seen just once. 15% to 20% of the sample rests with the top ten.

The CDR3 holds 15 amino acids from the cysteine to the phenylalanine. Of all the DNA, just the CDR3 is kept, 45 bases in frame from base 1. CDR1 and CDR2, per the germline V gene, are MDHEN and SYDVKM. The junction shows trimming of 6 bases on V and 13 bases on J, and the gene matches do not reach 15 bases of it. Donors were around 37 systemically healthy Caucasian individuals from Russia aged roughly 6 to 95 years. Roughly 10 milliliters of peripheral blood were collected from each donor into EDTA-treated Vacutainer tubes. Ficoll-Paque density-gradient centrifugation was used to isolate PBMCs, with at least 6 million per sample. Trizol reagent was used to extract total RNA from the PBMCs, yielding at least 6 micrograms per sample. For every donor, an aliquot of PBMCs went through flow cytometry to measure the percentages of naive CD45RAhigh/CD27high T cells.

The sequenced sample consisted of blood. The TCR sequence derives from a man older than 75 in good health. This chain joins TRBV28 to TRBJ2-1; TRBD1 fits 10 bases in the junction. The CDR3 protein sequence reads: CASSLPGQGQETQFF. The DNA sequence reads TGTGCCAGCAGCCTACCGGGACAGGGGCAAGAGACCCAGTTCTTC.